The 20 T cell receptor beta chains listed next were all sequenced from one sample in a study of blood T cell repertoires in COVID-19. Using immunoSEQ multiplex PCR, the repertoire was profiled, and TCRdb retains in-frame clones only, with some absent. The sample yields approximately 65,000 clones, approximately 86% seen once. The specimen was peripheral blood. The source is a man aged 50 to 59 with acute or convalescent COVID-19.

V gene TRBV30 combines with J gene TRBJ2-1; 10 nucleotides align to TRBD2. The CDR3 consists of 18 residues. Germline lookup yields CDR1 GTSNPN and CDR2 SVGIG (reference sequence). V lost 5 bases and J lost 8; bases outside the gene matches: 21. CDR3 residues: CAWDMYKPWASGSHEQFF. For the CDR3, the DNA is TGTGCCTGGGACATGTATAAACCCTGGGCTAGCGGGAGCCATGAGCAGTTCTTC.

The chain joins TRBV11-2 to TRBJ2-7, with 9 nucleotides matching TRBD1. Trimming cost V 5 bases and J 5 bases; bases outside gene matches: 4. Germline V gene sequence: CDR1 SGHAT, CDR2 FQNNGV. The length of the CDR3 is 13 residues. The CDR3 coding sequence is TGTGCCAGCAGCCGGGACAGGGCCCACGAGCAGTACTTC. Amino acid sequence: CASSRDRAHEQYF.

The genes are TRBV27 and TRBJ2-1, with TRBD2 identical over 8 bases. Unmatched junction bases numbered 8, after V lost 6 bases and J lost 7 bases. CDR1 is MNHEY, CDR2 SMNVEV, per germline (reference sequence). CDR3 length: 14 amino acids. The CDR3 loop is CASSFGSGVNEQFF. The CDR3 nucleotides are TGTGCCAGCAGCTTCGGTAGCGGGGTGAATGAGCAGTTCTTC.

The J gene is TRBJ2-7, the V gene TRBV6-2 or TRBV6-3; 9 positions match TRBD1. The CDR3 has 15 amino acids. After removal of 5 bases from V and 5 bases from J, the junction contained 10 bases not matched to a gene. From germline, CDR1 is MNHEY and CDR2 SVGEGT. CDR3 protein: CASSRPGQGFNEQYF. DNA for the CDR3: TGTGCCAGCAGTCGGCCGGGACAGGGCTTCAACGAGCAGTACTTC.

The rearrangement links TRBV6-5 to TRBJ2-7; 8 bases agree with TRBD1. Trimming took 4 bases from V and 5 from J; bases not matched to a gene: 1. The germline V gene has CDR1 MNHEY and CDR2 SVGAGI. CDR3 length equals 12 residues. The CDR3 region has the DNA TGTGCCAGCAGTTTGACAGGGGACGAGCAGTACTTC. Its protein is CASSLTGDEQYF.

This clone occurred once. The chain is built from TRBV19 and TRBJ1-5; TRBD1 agrees at 10 bases. V lost 10 bases to trimming and J lost 2 bases; unmatched junction nucleotides: 5. This CDR3 region has 14 residues. Germline CDR1 and CDR2: LNHDA and SQIVND (reference sequence). CDR3: CATSGTGGNQPQHF. As DNA, the CDR3 is TGTGCCACCTCCGGGACAGGGGGCAATCAGCCCCAGCATTTT.

In regard to this clone: Within the sample, other DNA sequences also encode this same CDR3. J is TRBJ2-7 and V is TRBV3-1 (or the pseudogene TRBV3-2); 9 bases match TRBD2. The CDR3 has 13 residues. The V segment lost 3 bases and the J segment 7 bases; nucleotides outside the gene matches: 4. Germline V gene lookup returns CDR1 LGHDT and CDR2 YNNKEL (reference sequence). The CDR3, as DNA: TGTGCCAGCAGCCAGGGACTAGCCCTTGAGCAGTACTTC. Residues: CASSQGLALEQYF.

The chain has TRBV9 and TRBJ2-3; 10 bases match TRBD1. This CDR3 is 15 amino acids long. V was pared by 2 bases and J by 8 bases, with 8 bases of the junction left unmatched. Germline values: CDR1 SGDLS, CDR2 YYNGEE. CDR3 sequence (DNA): TGTGCCAGCAGCGTCCGGGACAGGGGTTCGGGTACGCAGTATTTT. The encoded protein is CASSVRDRGSGTQYF.

The genes are TRBV29-1 and TRBJ2-7; 7 bases are shared with TRBD1. Unmatched junction bases numbered 5, after V lost 2 bases and J lost 4 bases. Germline CDR1 is SQVTM and CDR2 is ANQGSEA. The CDR3 runs to 13 residues. CDR3 sequence reads: CSVERQGGYEQYF. As DNA, the CDR3 is TGCAGCGTTGAACGACAGGGTGGGTACGAGCAGTACTTC.

The chain employs TRBV11-2 and TRBJ2-1; tentatively, D is TRBD2 (6 bases). The CDR3 has 16 residues. Trimming removed 4 bases at V and 8 bases at J, with 21 bases between. Germline V gives CDR1 SGHAT, CDR2 FQNNGV. The CDR3 loop reads CASSYAGTRPGDEQFF. In DNA form, the CDR3 reads TGTGCCAGCAGCTACGCCGGGACTCGACCTGGGGATGAGCAGTTCTTC.

The chain is built from TRBV10-3 and TRBJ1-1; TRBD1 matches at 9 bases. CDR1 ENHRY and CDR2 SYGVKD come from the germline V gene. This CDR3 contains 13 residues. V lost 4 bases and J lost 6; bases outside the gene matches: 3. The CDR3: CAISGDREPEAFF. DNA of the CDR3: TGTGCCATCAGTGGGGACAGGGAACCTGAAGCTTTCTTT.

CDR3 nucleotide sequence: TGTGCCAGCTCCCTGTCACGGGGGGGCAACTATGGCTACACCTTC. It is translated as CASSLSRGGNYGYTF. This chain connects TRBV18 to TRBJ1-2; the D gene is possibly TRBD1 (6 bases). V lost 6 bases to trimming and J lost 2 bases, with 16 bases between them. CDR3 size: 15 residues. Per the germline V gene, CDR1 is KGHSH and CDR2 is LQKENI.

The V and J genes are TRBV7-9 and TRBJ1-4, with 7 bases that match TRBD1. The CDR3 has 17 residues. The J segment lost 0 bases and the V segment lost 5 bases, leaving 9 bases of the junction unmatched. Germline-derived CDR1 and CDR2 are SEHNR and FQNEAQ (reference sequence). CDR3 amino acids: CASSPSIGTATNEKLFF. As DNA, the CDR3 is TGTGCCAGCAGCCCGAGTATTGGGACAGCAACTAATGAAAAACTGTTTTTT.

This rearrangement joins TRBV6-6 to TRBJ1-1; D is possibly TRBD1 (6 bases). Germline V gene lookup returns CDR1 MNHNY and CDR2 SVGAGI (reference sequence). The CDR3 is made up of 13 amino acids. Trimming pared 7 bases from V and 0 bases from J, leaving 9 bases between. The CDR3 loop is CASMRGMNTEAFF. The CDR3 nucleotides are TGTGCCAGCATGAGGGGGATGAACACTGAAGCTTTCTTT.

The CDR3 here is CASRRQGALNTEAFF. The CDR3 coding sequence is TGTGCCAGCAGAAGACAGGGGGCCCTGAACACTGAAGCTTTCTTT. The chain links TRBV28 to TRBJ1-1, with TRBD1 matching 10 bases. This CDR3 region has 15 residues. Trimming at V came to 6 bases and at J to 0 bases, leaving 4 bases not matched to a gene. Germline CDR1 and CDR2: MDHEN and SYDVKM.

This chain joins TRBV30 and TRBJ1-6; 7 nucleotides agree with TRBD1. The CDR3 contains 13 residues. CDR1 and CDR2 from the germline V gene are GTSNPN and SVGIG (reference sequence). Unmatched junction bases numbered 1, after V lost 1 base and J lost 7 bases. The CDR3 sequence is CAWSGDRNSPLHF. CDR3 nucleotides: TGTGCCTGGAGTGGGGACAGAAATTCACCCCTCCACTTT.

The chain couples TRBV12-3 or TRBV12-4 to TRBJ1-2; TRBD1 might be the D (6 bases). CDR3 size: 12 residues. Trimming removed 6 bases at V and 4 bases at J, with 9 bases between. The chain's CDR3 is CASSVQGYGYTF. As DNA, the CDR3 is TGTGCCAGCAGCGTACAGGGCTATGGCTACACCTTC.

The genes are TRBV18 and TRBJ1-5; tentatively, D is TRBD1 (6 bases). Trimming pared 3 bases from V and 0 bases from J, leaving 15 bases between. Germline V gene lookup returns CDR1 KGHSH and CDR2 LQKENI. The CDR3 has 17 amino acids. The CDR3 loop is CASSPTGEIYSNQPQHF. The CDR3 DNA is TGTGCCAGCTCACCGACAGGAGAGATCTATAGCAATCAGCCCCAGCATTTT.

This sequence joins TRBV6-5 and TRBJ2-2; 8 bases are shared with TRBD1. Germline loops: CDR1 MNHEY, CDR2 SVGAGI. CDR3 length: 15 amino acids. J gave up 1 base and V 5 bases, and 3 bases lay outside the gene matches. The chain's CDR3 is CASSPGTGNTGELFF. CDR3 sequence (DNA): TGTGCCAGCAGTCCCGGGACAGGGAACACCGGGGAGCTGTTTTTT.

This chain links TRBV30 with TRBJ2-2; D not certain. CDR1 GTSNPN and CDR2 SVGIG come from the germline V gene (reference sequence). The V end lost 2 bases, the J end lost 8 bases, and 6 bases lay between the germline ends. This CDR3 spans 11 amino acids. CDR3 amino acids: CAWSIPGELFF. The DNA of the CDR3 is TGTGCCTGGAGTATTCCGGGGGAGCTGTTTTTT.